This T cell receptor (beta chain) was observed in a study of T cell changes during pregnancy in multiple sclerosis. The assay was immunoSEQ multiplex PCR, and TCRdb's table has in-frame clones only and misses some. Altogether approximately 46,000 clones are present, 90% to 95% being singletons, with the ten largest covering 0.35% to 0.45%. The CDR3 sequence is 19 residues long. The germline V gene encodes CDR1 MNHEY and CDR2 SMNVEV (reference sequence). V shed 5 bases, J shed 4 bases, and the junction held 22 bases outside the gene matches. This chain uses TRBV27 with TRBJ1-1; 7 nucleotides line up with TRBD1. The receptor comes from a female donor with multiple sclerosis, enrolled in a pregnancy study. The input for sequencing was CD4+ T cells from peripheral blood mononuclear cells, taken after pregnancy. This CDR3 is CASSTIALGTDRRGTEAFF. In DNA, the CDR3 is TGTGCCAGCAGTACAATAGCACTCGGGACAGATCGCAGAGGCACTGAAGCTTTCTTT.